This T cell receptor beta chain was captured by sequencing in a study of cytomegalovirus exposure and HLA in healthy donors. V dropped 0 bases and J dropped 2; count of bases not matched to a gene: 0. The CDR3 is made up of 15 amino acids. From germline, CDR1 is WNHNN and CDR2 SYGVQD (reference sequence). Both 60 Vbeta primers and 13 Jbeta primers went into the PCR. The protocol was immunoSEQ multiplex PCR, while the TCRdb copy is restricted to in-frame clones and leaves out a portion. This sample has 110,000 to 150,000 clones, with 65% to 85% found just once. Study results and caveats: It is likely that the observed cluster of highly shared sequence variants was a sequencing artifact. The study designated 150 or so TCR beta chains cytomegalovirus-associated. For most TCR beta V segments, an earlier analysis put the productive rate at about 90% or about 30% of the time.

Concerning this clone: Its specificity is unknown.

The gene calls are TRBV10-1 and TRBJ2-5, with 10 bases fitting TRBD1. The sequence derives from a woman in her forties in good health and CMV-seropositive. Sequenced material: PBMCs. The CDR3 DNA follows: TGCGCCAGCAGTGAGTCGGACAGGGGGCAAGAGACCCAGTACTTC. It yields the protein CASSESDRGQETQYF.